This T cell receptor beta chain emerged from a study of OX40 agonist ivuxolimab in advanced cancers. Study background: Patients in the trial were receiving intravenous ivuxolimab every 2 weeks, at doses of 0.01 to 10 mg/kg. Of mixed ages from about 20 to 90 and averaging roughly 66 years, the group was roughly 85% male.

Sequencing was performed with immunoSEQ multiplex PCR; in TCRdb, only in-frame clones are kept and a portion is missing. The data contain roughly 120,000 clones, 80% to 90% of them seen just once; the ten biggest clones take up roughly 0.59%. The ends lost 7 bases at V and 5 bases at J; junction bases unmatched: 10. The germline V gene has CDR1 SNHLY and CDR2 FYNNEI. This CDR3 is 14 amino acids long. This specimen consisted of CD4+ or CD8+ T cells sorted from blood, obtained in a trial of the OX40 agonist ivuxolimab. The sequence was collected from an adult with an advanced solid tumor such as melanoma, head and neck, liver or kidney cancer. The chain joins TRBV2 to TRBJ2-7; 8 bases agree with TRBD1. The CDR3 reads CASKERTGKDEQYF. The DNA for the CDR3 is TGTGCCAGCAAAGAGAGGACAGGGAAGGACGAGCAGTACTTC.